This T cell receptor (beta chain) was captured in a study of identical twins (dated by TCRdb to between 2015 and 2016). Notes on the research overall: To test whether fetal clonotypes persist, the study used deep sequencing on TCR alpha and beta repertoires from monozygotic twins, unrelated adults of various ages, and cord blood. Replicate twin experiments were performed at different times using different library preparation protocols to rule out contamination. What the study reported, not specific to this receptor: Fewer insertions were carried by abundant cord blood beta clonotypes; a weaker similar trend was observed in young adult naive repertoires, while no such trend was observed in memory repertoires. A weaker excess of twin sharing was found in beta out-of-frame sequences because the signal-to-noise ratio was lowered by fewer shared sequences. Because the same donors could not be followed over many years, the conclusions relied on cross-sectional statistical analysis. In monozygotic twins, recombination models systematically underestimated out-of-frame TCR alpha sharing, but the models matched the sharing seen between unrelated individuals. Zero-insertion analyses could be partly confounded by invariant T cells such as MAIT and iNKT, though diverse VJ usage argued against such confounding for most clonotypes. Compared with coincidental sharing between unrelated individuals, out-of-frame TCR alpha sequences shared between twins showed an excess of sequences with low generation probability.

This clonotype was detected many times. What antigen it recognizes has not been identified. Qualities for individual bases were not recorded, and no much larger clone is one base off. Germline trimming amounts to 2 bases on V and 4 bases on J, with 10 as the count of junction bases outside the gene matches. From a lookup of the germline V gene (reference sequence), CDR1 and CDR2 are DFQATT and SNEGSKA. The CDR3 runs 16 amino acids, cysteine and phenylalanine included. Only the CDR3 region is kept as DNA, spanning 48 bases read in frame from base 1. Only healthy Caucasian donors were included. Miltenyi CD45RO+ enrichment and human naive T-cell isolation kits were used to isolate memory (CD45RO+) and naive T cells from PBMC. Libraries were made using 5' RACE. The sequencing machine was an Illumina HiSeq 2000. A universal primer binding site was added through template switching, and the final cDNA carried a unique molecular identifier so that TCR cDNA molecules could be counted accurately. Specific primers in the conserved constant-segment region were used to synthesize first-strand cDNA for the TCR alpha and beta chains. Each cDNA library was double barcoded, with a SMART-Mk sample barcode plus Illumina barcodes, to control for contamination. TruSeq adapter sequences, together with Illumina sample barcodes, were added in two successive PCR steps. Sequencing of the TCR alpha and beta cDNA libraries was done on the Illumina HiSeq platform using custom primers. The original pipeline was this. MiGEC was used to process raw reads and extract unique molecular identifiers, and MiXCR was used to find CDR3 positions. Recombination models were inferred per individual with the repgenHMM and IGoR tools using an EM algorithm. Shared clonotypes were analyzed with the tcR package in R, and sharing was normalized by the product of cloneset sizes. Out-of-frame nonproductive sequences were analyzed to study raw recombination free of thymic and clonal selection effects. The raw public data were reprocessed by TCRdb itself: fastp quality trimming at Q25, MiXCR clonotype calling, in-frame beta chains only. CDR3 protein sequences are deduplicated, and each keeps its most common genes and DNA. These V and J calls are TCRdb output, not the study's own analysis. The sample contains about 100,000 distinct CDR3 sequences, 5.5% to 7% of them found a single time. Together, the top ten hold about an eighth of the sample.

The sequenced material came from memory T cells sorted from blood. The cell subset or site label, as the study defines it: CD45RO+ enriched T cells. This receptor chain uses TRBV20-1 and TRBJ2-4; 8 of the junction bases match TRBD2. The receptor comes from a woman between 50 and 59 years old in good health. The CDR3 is CSARRVASGSKNIQYF. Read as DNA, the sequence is TGCAGTGCTAGAAGGGTGGCTAGCGGGTCTAAAAACATTCAGTACTTC.